These 5 T cell receptor beta chains were sequenced from one sample in a study of CD8+ T cells in alopecia areata. The authors extracted RNA and reverse transcribed it into cDNA as the sequencing template. The table came from immunoSEQ multiplex PCR; TCRdb's copy has only in-frame clones and leaves some out. The repertoire has roughly 170,000 clones, 50% to 70% of them found once; the top ten carry over 12%. Sequencing was performed on CD4+ T cells sorted from blood, taken at week 0. The source is a human donor with alopecia areata.

The chain recombines TRBV29-1 with TRBJ1-1; D may be TRBD1 (6 bases). CDR1 and CDR2 (germline): SQVTM, ANQGSEA. V gave up 3 bases and J gave up 5 bases, with 13 bases separating them. The length of the CDR3 is 13 residues. The CDR3 bases are TGCAGCGTTGATAGGGGGGTAGGAACTGAAGCTTTCTTT. Amino acids: CSVDRGVGTEAFF.

In DNA form, the CDR3 reads TGTGCCAGCAGCTCGAGGAGGGCGGTTAATTCACCCCTCCACTTT. It codes for CASSSRRAVNSPLHF. J is TRBJ1-6 and V is TRBV6-5, with no clear D. The CDR3 spans 15 residues. Trimming took 6 bases from V and 6 from J, leaving 15 bases between them. Germline CDR1 and CDR2: MNHEY and SVGAGI.

CDR3 region: CASRRQGSSTGELFF. CDR3 sequence (DNA): TGTGCCAGCAGACGACAGGGGTCTTCCACCGGGGAGCTGTTTTTT. The chain carries TRBV6-5 and TRBJ2-2, with TRBD1 matching 8 bases. The CDR3 sequence is 15 residues long. The V gene's germline CDR1 is MNHEY and CDR2 SVGAGI. The trim removed 6 bases at V and 4 bases at J, leaving 7 bases unmatched.

This chain connects TRBV5-6 to TRBJ1-5; 8 bases match TRBD1. The V gene's germline CDR1 is SGHDT and CDR2 YYEEEE. There are 15 residues in the CDR3. V trimming: 0 bases; J trimming: 5 bases; junction bases outside the gene matches: 4. CDR3 DNA sequence: TGTGCCAGCAGCTTGGGGACAGGGAGGGATCAGCCCCAGCATTTT. Translating it yields CASSLGTGRDQPQHF.

A word on this clone: A junction end diverges from the germline sequence, so it may reflect a read error. The chain combines TRBV6-5 with TRBJ2-7; D call uncertain. CDR1 and CDR2 (germline): MNHEY, SVGAGI. This CDR3 is 11 amino acids long. In DNA, the CDR3 is TGTGCCATCAGTGCGAATGGCCACCAGTACTTC. Residues: CAISANGHQYF.